This T cell receptor beta chain is drawn from a study of OX40 agonist ivuxolimab in advanced cancers. In the study overall: Cohort: about 82% men, mean age about 62, aged about 20 to 80. Overall study results and limits: CD4+ T cells averaged fewer expanded clones than CD8+ T cells. In the 0.1 to 3.0 mg/kg range, CD4+ and CD8+ blood T cells had expanded clonally by week 6.

Sequencing was performed with immunoSEQ multiplex PCR; in TCRdb, only in-frame clones are kept and a portion is missing. The table shows around 69,000 clones, with 85% occurring only once. About this clone itself: Its target is not known.

Per germline, CDR1 SGHTA and CDR2 FQGNSA. CDR3 length: 16 amino acids. V trimming: 5 bases; J trimming: 1 base; junction bases outside the gene matches: 6. Excluded were patients having autoimmune disease history or systemic immunosuppression. The sample here was CD4+ or CD8+ T cells sorted from blood, taken in a trial of the OX40 agonist ivuxolimab. This clonotype was obtained from an adult with an advanced solid tumor such as melanoma, head and neck, liver or kidney cancer. This chain joins TRBV7-2 and TRBJ2-1; TRBD2 agrees at 9 bases. The CDR3 DNA is TGTGCCAGCAGCCCCTCAAGCGGGAGGTCCTACAATGAGCAGTTCTTC. Its translation: CASSPSSGRSYNEQFF.